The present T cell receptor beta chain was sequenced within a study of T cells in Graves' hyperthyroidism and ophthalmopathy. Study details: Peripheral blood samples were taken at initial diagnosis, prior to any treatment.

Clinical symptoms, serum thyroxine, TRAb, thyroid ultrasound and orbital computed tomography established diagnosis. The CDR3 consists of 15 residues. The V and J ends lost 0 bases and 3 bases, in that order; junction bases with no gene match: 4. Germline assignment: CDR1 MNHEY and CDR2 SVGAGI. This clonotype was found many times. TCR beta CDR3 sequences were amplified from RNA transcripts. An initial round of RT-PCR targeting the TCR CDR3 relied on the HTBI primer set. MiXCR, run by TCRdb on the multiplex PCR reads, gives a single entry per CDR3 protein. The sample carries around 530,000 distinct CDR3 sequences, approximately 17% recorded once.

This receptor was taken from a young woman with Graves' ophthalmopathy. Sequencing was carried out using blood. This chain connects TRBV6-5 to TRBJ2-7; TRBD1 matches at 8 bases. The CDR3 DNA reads TGTGCCAGCAGTTACTCGACAGGGGCCCACTACGAGCAGTACTTC. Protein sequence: CASSYSTGAHYEQYF.